One sample yielded the 19 T cell receptor beta chains listed below, sequenced in a study of beta chain features in type 1 diabetes. cDNA synthesis used the whole RNA isolate, giving expressed TCRB sequences. TCRdb keeps only in-frame clones here, not all; method: immunoSEQ multiplex PCR. The table lists around 360,000 clones, around 12% of them singletons, with about 0.01% in the top ten. No antigen is known for these receptors. Study findings and constraints: TCRB CDR3s were moderately but significantly shorter in Type 1 diabetes patients in all four CD4+ subsets.

The sequencing input was naive CD4+ T cells from blood. The receptors were sampled from a woman between 18 and 29 years old with type 1 diabetes.

CDR3 bases: TGTGCCAGCAGTTTCTATCAGGTGCTAGCGGATACAGATACGCAGTATTTT. Encoded protein: CASSFYQVLADTDTQYF. V gene TRBV28 combines with J gene TRBJ2-3; 7 positions agree with TRBD2. CDR1 MDHEN and CDR2 SYDVKM come from the germline V gene. V lost 3 bases to trimming and J lost 3 bases; unmatched junction nucleotides: 12. CDR3 length: 17 amino acids.

This clone showed up just a few times. DNA of the CDR3: TGTGCCAGTTCCCAAGGGAGGGGAGGCCAAGAGACCCAGTACTTC. This codes for CASSQGRGGQETQYF. V usage is TRBV19 and J usage is TRBJ2-5, with 7 positions matching TRBD2. Germline V lookup: CDR1 LNHDA, CDR2 SQIVND (reference sequence). The CDR3 spans 15 residues. Losses at the gene ends were 8 bases for V and 1 base for J; bases not matched to a gene: 10.

The V call is TRBV25-1, the J call TRBJ2-4; 7 bases line up with TRBD2. The CDR3 consists of 18 residues. CDR1 and CDR2 from the germline V gene are MGHDK and SYGVNS. CDR3 protein: CAPRMGPLLGGAKNIQYF. CDR3 DNA sequence: TGTGCACCCAGGATGGGACCATTACTGGGGGGGGCCAAAAACATTCAGTACTTC.

This clone was counted between two and nine times. The genes are TRBV11-2 and TRBJ2-5, with TRBD2 matching 12 bases. The ends lost 2 bases at V and 5 bases at J; junction bases unmatched: 9. This CDR3 comprises 17 residues. CDR1 is SGHAT and CDR2 is FQNNGV in the germline V gene. The CDR3 DNA sequence: TGTGCCAGCAGCTTAAATGGGCTAGCGGGGGGGATGGAGACCCAGTACTTC. Translated, it gives CASSLNGLAGGMETQYF.

This clone appeared a few times. This rearrangement joins TRBV6-6 to TRBJ2-5; TRBD1 aligns across 8 bases. The CDR3 runs 15 residues. CDR1 MNHNY and CDR2 SVGAGI come from the germline V gene (reference sequence). Losses at the gene ends were 4 bases for V and 0 bases for J; bases not matched to a gene: 4. The CDR3 DNA sequence: TGTGCCAGCAGTTCCTGGGACAGGAACCAAGAGACCCAGTACTTC. This gives the protein CASSSWDRNQETQYF.

This clone has just a few counts. The chain couples TRBV20-1 to TRBJ2-3; no reliable D call. The ends were cut back, 4 bases at V and 7 bases at J, with 9 bases in the middle. Per the germline V gene, CDR1 is DFQATT and CDR2 is SNEGSKA (reference sequence). This CDR3 comprises 11 residues. The CDR3 coding sequence is TGCAGTGCTACCTCGCGAAATACGCAGTATTTT. Amino acids: CSATSRNTQYF.

The chain carries TRBV15 and TRBJ2-1; D is uncertain. There are 13 residues in the CDR3. Germline lookup yields CDR1 LNHNV and CDR2 YYDKDF (reference sequence). The ends were cut back, 6 bases at V and 3 bases at J, with 9 bases in the middle. In nucleotides, the CDR3 is TGTGCCACCAGAGCCGCTCTCTACAATGAGCAGTTCTTC. Its translation: CATRAALYNEQFF.

The rearrangement joins TRBV5-4 to TRBJ2-7; TRBD1 agrees at 11 bases. Trimming cost V 3 bases and J 0 bases; bases outside gene matches: 5. The germline V gene encodes CDR1 SGHNT and CDR2 YYREEE (reference sequence). The CDR3 loop spans 16 amino acids. CDR3 DNA: TGTGCCAGCAGCTACCCGGGACAGGGGGTCTCCTACGAGCAGTACTTC. It is translated as CASSYPGQGVSYEQYF.

This clone occurred a few times. The chain employs TRBV9 and TRBJ2-1; TRBD2 might be the D (6 bases). The CDR3 is made up of 12 amino acids. Germline-derived CDR1 and CDR2 are SGDLS and YYNGEE. Trimming left V 3 bases short and J 8 bases short, with 9 bases between. CDR3 in amino acids: CASSAGGYEQFF. The CDR3 nucleotides are TGTGCCAGCAGCGCCGGAGGGTATGAGCAGTTCTTC. Looking up the rest from reference TRBV9 and TRBJ2-1 gives the full variable domain: DSGVTQTPKHLITATGQRVTLRCSPRSGDLSVYWYQQSLDQGLQFLIQYYNGEERAKGNILERFSAQQFPDLHSELNLSSLELGDSALYFCASSAGGYEQFFGPGTRLTVL.

The rearrangement links TRBV2 to TRBJ2-3; a possible D gene is TRBD1 (5 bases). The CDR3 sequence is 15 residues long. From germline, CDR1 is SNHLY and CDR2 FYNNEI. V lost 1 base, J lost 4 bases, and 12 bases lay in between. The CDR3 sequence: CASSEGAEGADTQYF. Here the CDR3 DNA reads TGTGCCAGCAGTGAAGGGGCGGAAGGGGCAGATACGCAGTATTTT.

This rearrangement joins TRBV7-6 to TRBJ2-3, with 11 bases lining up with TRBD2. The junction had 7 bases not matched to a gene; V was cut back by 5 bases and J by 9 bases. This CDR3 has 14 residues. Germline V gives CDR1 SGHVS, CDR2 FNYEAQ. CDR3 DNA sequence: TGTGCCAGCAGCCCTCGACTAGCGGGATTGACGCAGTATTTT. Encoded protein: CASSPRLAGLTQYF.

This clone was detected a few times. The chain is built from TRBV11-2 and TRBJ2-3; D is possibly TRBD2 (6 bases). V shed 3 bases and J shed 0 bases, with 22 bases lying between them. CDR3 length: 19 amino acids. Germline V gene sequence: CDR1 SGHAT, CDR2 FQNNGV. CDR3 loop: CASSFRDWPDKGSTDTQYF. For the CDR3, the DNA is TGTGCCAGCAGCTTCCGGGACTGGCCGGATAAGGGAAGCACAGATACGCAGTATTTT.

This clone was counted a few times. The CDR3 loop is CASSSGLAISDTQYF. Written as DNA, the CDR3 is TGTGCCAGCAGCTCGGGACTAGCGATTTCAGATACGCAGTATTTT. The chain employs TRBV11-2 and TRBJ2-3; 10 nucleotides agree with TRBD2. This CDR3 is built from 15 residues. Germline V lookup: CDR1 SGHAT, CDR2 FQNNGV. V gave up 4 bases and J gave up 4 bases; unmatched junction bases: 5.

The rearrangement uses TRBV11-1 and TRBJ2-1; D is unclear. Germline-derived CDR1 and CDR2 are SGHAT and FQDESV (reference sequence). This CDR3 has 12 residues. Trimming removed 5 bases from V and 7 bases from J, with 9 bases in between. CDR3 in DNA: TGTGCCAGCAGCCGTAGTGTTAATGAGCAGTTCTTC. Encoded protein: CASSRSVNEQFF.

The chain uses TRBV4-1 and TRBJ1-2; 7 nucleotides line up with TRBD1. This CDR3 has 16 residues. CDR1 MGHRA and CDR2 YSYEKL come from the germline V gene. V was clipped by 1 base and J by 2 bases; unmatched bases: 7. This CDR3 reads CASSQGRRGPNYGYTF. The CDR3, as DNA: TGCGCCAGCAGCCAAGGAAGGAGGGGGCCCAACTATGGCTACACCTTC.

V gene TRBV6-5 combines with J gene TRBJ1-2; 9 positions agree with TRBD1. V lost 7 bases to trimming and J lost 8 bases; unmatched junction nucleotides: 8. This CDR3 has 13 amino acids. Germline loops: CDR1 MNHEY, CDR2 SVGAGI. The DNA of the CDR3 is TGTGCCAGCAACCCCGGGACAGGGATAGGCTACACCTTC. This sequence encodes CASNPGTGIGYTF.

Turning to this clone: Compared with germline, one end of the junction differs, possibly owing to a read error. The chain employs TRBV7-2 and TRBJ2-7; 11 bases align to TRBD2. The CDR3 is 14 amino acids. The germline V gene has CDR1 SGHTA and CDR2 FQGNSA. CDR3 DNA sequence: TGTGCCAGCAGCCTAGCGGGGGGTCCCTACGAGCAGTACTTC. Protein: CASSLAGGPYEQYF.

This clone was counted only a few times. The V gene is TRBV20-1, the J gene TRBJ1-2, with 7 bases identical to TRBD1. V trimming: 4 bases; J trimming: 6 bases; junction bases outside the gene matches: 2. The CDR3 extends over 11 amino acids. The germline V gene encodes CDR1 DFQATT and CDR2 SNEGSKA (reference sequence). CDR3 nucleotides: TGCAGTGCTACGACAGGGCATGGCTACACCTTC. It translates to CSATTGHGYTF.

This clone was seen more than once but under ten times. CDR3 coding DNA: TGTGCCAGCAGCTTAGGAATACTAGCGGGAGGAGGAGAGCAGTACTTC. This codes for CASSLGILAGGGEQYF. The V call is TRBV11-2, the J call TRBJ2-7; 12 bases align to TRBD2. The germline V gene encodes CDR1 SGHAT and CDR2 FQNNGV. The V and J ends lost 1 base and 7 bases, in that order; junction bases with no gene match: 8. The CDR3 is 16 amino acids.